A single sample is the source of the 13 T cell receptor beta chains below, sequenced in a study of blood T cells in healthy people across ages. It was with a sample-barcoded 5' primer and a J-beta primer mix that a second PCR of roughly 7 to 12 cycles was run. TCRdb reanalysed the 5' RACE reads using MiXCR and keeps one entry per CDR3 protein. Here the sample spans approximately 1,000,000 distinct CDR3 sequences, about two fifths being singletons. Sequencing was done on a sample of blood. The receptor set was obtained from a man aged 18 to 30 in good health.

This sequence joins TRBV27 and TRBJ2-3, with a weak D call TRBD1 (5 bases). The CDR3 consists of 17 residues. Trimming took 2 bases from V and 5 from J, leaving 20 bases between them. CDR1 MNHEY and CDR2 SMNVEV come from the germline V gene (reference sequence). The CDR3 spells CASSLNHRSEIGDTQYF. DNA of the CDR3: TGTGCCAGCAGTTTAAACCACAGGTCGGAAATCGGAGATACGCAGTATTTT.

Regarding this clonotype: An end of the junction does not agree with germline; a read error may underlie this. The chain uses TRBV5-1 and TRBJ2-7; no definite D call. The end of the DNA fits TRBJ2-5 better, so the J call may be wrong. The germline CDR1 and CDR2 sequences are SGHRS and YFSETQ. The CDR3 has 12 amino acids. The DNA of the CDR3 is TGCGCCGGCAGTCCTGATCAAGAGACCCAGTACTTC. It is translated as CAGSPDQETQYF.

CDR3 region: CASSPVGDKKETQYF. CDR3 nucleotide sequence: TGTGCCAGCAGCCCAGTGGGGGACAAAAAAGAGACCCAGTACTTC. The V and J genes are TRBV4-2 and TRBJ2-5; the D gene is possibly TRBD1 (6 bases). V was cut by 4 bases and J by 3 bases, with 15 bases left in between. The CDR3 consists of 15 residues. CDR1 is LGHNA and CDR2 is YNFKEQ in the germline V gene.

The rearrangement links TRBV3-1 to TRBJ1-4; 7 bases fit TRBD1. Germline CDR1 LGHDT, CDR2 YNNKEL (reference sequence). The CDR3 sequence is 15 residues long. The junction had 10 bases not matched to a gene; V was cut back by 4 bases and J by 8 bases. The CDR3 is CASSRDRDSPEKLFF. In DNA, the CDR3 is TGTGCCAGCAGCCGAGATAGGGACAGTCCCGAAAAACTGTTTTTT.

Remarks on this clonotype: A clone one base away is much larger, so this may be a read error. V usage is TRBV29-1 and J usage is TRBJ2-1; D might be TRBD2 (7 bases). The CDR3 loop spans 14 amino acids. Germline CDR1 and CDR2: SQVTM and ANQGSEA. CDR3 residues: CSLLGRGTYKEQFF. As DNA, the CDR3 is TGCAGCCTGCTAGGGAGGGGGACCTACAAGGAGCAGTTCTTC.

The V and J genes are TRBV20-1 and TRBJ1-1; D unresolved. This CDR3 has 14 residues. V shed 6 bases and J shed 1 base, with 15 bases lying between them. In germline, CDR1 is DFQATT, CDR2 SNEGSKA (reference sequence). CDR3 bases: TGCAGTGCCGACTCAGAGGAGACGAACACTGAAGCTTTCTTT. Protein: CSADSEETNTEAFF.

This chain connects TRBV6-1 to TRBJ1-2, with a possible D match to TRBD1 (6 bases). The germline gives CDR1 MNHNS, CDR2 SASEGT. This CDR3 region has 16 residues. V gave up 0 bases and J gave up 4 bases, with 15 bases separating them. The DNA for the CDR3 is TGTGCCAGCAGTGAAGCGACACTCGGACAGATCTATGGCTACACCTTC. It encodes CASSEATLGQIYGYTF.

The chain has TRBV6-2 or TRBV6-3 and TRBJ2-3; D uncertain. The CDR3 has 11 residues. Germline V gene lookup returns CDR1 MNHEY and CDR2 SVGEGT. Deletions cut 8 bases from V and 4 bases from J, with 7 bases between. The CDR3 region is CASGPADTQYF. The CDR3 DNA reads TGTGCCAGCGGGCCTGCAGATACGCAGTATTTT.

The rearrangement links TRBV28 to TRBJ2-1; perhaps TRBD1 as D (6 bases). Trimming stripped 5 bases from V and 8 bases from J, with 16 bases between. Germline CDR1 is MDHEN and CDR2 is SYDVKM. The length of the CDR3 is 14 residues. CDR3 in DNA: TGTGCCAGCAGTGTATTGGGGACAAAAGATGAGCAGTTCTTC. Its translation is CASSVLGTKDEQFF.

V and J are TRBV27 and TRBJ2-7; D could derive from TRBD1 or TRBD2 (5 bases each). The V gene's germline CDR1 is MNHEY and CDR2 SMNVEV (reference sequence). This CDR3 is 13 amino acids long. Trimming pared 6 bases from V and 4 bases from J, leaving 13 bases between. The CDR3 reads CASRLRGEYEQYF. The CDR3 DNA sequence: TGTGCCAGCAGGTTGAGAGGGGAGTACGAGCAGTACTTC.

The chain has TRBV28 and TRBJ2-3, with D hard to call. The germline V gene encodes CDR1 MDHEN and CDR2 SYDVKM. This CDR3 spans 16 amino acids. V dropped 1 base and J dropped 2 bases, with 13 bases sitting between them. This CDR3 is CASSLLRHTYTDTQYF. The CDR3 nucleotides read TGTGCCAGCAGTTTATTACGACATACGTACACAGATACGCAGTATTTT. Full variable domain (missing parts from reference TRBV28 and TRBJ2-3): DVKVTQSSRYLVKRTGEKVFLECVQDMDHENMFWYRQDPGLGLRLIYFSYDVKMKEKGDIPEGYSVSREKKERFSLILESASTNQTSMYLCASSLLRHTYTDTQYFGPGTRLTVL.

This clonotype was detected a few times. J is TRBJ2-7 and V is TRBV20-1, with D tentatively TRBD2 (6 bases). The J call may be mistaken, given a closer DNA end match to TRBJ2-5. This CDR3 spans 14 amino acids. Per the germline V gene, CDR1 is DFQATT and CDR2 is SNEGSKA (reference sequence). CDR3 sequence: CSAPRGTSAETQYF. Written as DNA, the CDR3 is TGCAGTGCTCCCCGGGGGACCTCCGCAGAGACCCAGTACTTC.

The chain's CDR3 is CASSLTQGSQPQHF. The CDR3 nucleotides read TGTGCCAGCAGTTTGACACAGGGGTCTCAGCCCCAGCATTTT. The V call is TRBV12-3 or TRBV12-4, the J call TRBJ1-5, with TRBD1 matching over 7 bases. CDR3 size: 14 residues. The V gene end was trimmed by 3 bases and the J gene end by 6 bases; junction bases not matched to a gene: 5.